A selection of T cell receptor beta chains follows, all from one sample in a study of T cell repertoires in cytomegalovirus infection. TCRdb processed the reads anew with MiXCR; each CDR3 protein has one entry. Found here are about 400,000 distinct CDR3 sequences, less than 20% of them singletons; the top ten hold around 10%. The sequenced sample was PBMCs. All receptors derive from a human donor in good health (CMV status not recorded). Some clones in this sample may be carry-over from other donors' samples. The CDR3 runs from the conserved cysteine through the conserved F or W. The D gene is left open where the match is weak. Clone sizes are given selectively: once, few, many, or a class where the clone is expanded.

cdr3_aa	cdr3_nt	j_call	d_call	v_call	clone_size
CASSSWPMGVHRWELFF	TGCGCCAGCAGCTCCTGGCCCATGGGAGTACACCGGTGGGAGCTGTTTTTT	TRBJ2-2	.	TRBV5-1	.
CASTRVYGTSGFDEQFF	TGTGCCAGCACCAGAGTGTACGGGACTAGCGGTTTTGATGAGCAGTTCTTC	TRBJ2-1	TRBD2	TRBV6-2/TRBV6-3	many
CASSQGPGQGRNQPQHF	TGTGCCAGCAGCCAAGGACCGGGACAGGGTCGCAATCAGCCCCAGCATTTT	TRBJ1-5	TRBD1	TRBV4-2	many
CASSEGVGQDTDTQYF	TGTGCCAGCAGTGAAGGGGTGGGACAGGACACAGATACGCAGTATTTT	TRBJ2-3	TRBD1	TRBV6-1	many
CASSPDRGDQPQHF	TGCGCCAGCAGCCCCGACAGGGGTGATCAGCCCCAGCATTTT	TRBJ1-5	TRBD1	TRBV5-1	few
CASSQADGGAYTGELFF	TGTGCCAGCAGCCAAGCCGACGGGGGGGCCTACACCGGGGAGCTGTTTTTT	TRBJ2-2	TRBD2	TRBV4-2	many
CASSTMGQTDTEAFF	TGCGCCAGCAGCACGATGGGACAGACAGACACTGAAGCTTTCTTT	TRBJ1-1	TRBD1	TRBV5-1	few
CASRGDSPTEAFF	TGTGCCAGCAGGGGGGACAGCCCCACTGAAGCTTTCTTT	TRBJ1-1	TRBD1	TRBV12-3/TRBV12-4	.
CSAGPGQYDSPLHF	TGCAGTGCTGGACCGGGACAGTATGATTCACCCCTCCACTTT	TRBJ1-6	TRBD1	TRBV20-1	.
CASSPYGRVAVGDTQYF	TGTGCCAGCTCACCTTATGGACGCGTCGCGGTGGGGGATACGCAGTATTTT	TRBJ2-3	.	TRBV18	.
CASSLESLANYEQYF	TGTGCCAGCAGCTTAGAGTCTCTAGCGAACTACGAGCAGTACTTC	TRBJ2-7	.	TRBV7-2	.
CASSLAYRGEKLFF	TGTGCCAGCAGTTTGGCCTATAGGGGAGAAAAACTGTTTTTT	TRBJ1-4	.	TRBV28	.
CASSPPRAGKEDEQFF	TGTGCCAGCAGCCCTCCGAGGGCAGGGAAAGAGGATGAGCAGTTCTTC	TRBJ2-1	.	TRBV7-2	many
CASSPHPGLASDNEQFF	TGTGCCAGCAGCCCTCATCCGGGACTAGCGTCAGACAATGAGCAGTTCTTC	TRBJ2-1	TRBD2	TRBV28	few
CASSLSTGIADTQYF	TGTGCCAGCAGCTTATCGACAGGGATTGCAGATACGCAGTATTTT	TRBJ2-3	TRBD1	TRBV7-6	many